Listed below are T cell receptor beta chains from one sample, sequenced in a study of T cell responses to AZD1222 COVID-19 vaccine. Measured with immunoSEQ multiplex PCR; TCRdb has only the in-frame clones, and not every one. This table lists some 150,000 clones. Sequenced input: peripheral blood. Receptors were obtained from an adult in good health. Both conserved end residues are part of each CDR3. The D gene is left open where the match is weak.

j_gene: TRBJ2-1
v_gene: TRBV2
d_gene: .
len: 18
CDR3nt: TGTGCCAGCAGTGAAGCGCTTCTGGGGACCCCCTGGGGGAATGAGCAGTTCTTC
CDR3aa: CASSEALLGTPWGNEQFF

j_gene: TRBJ1-5
v_gene: TRBV11-2
d_gene: TRBD1
len: 13
CDR3nt: TGTGCCAGCAGTACAGGGGTGGGTCAGCCCCAGCATTTT
CDR3aa: CASSTGVGQPQHF

j_gene: TRBJ1-1
v_gene: TRBV11-3
d_gene: .
len: 11
CDR3nt: TGTGCCAGCAAAGACAATACTGAAGCTTTCTTT
CDR3aa: CASKDNTEAFF

j_gene: TRBJ2-5
v_gene: TRBV5-1
d_gene: TRBD2
len: 16
CDR3nt: TGCGCCAGCAGCTTGGGAAGACTAGCGGGCCAAGAGACCCAGTACTTC
CDR3aa: CASSLGRLAGQETQYF

j_gene: TRBJ1-5
v_gene: TRBV4-1
d_gene: TRBD1
len: 17
CDR3nt: TGCGCCAGCAGCCAACCTTATAGACAGGGGGCGGATCAGCCCCAGCATTTT
CDR3aa: CASSQPYRQGADQPQHF

j_gene: TRBJ1-4
v_gene: TRBV29-1
d_gene: .
len: 13
CDR3nt: TGCAGCGTTGACGGCCAGGGTAATGAAAAACTGTTTTTT
CDR3aa: CSVDGQGNEKLFF

j_gene: TRBJ2-5
v_gene: TRBV19
d_gene: .
len: 11
CDR3nt: TGTGCCAAAACAGGGAAGGAGACCCAGTACTTC
CDR3aa: CAKTGKETQYF

j_gene: TRBJ1-3
v_gene: TRBV19
d_gene: TRBD1
len: 18
CDR3nt: TGTGCCAGTGATCCGGGCCTGACGACAGGGCCCTCTGGAAACACCATATATTTT
CDR3aa: CASDPGLTTGPSGNTIYF

j_gene: TRBJ2-3
v_gene: TRBV12-1
d_gene: .
len: 20
CDR3nt: TGTGCCAGCAGCACCTGCACCCGTGTTGGGACTATATCTAGCACAGATACGCAGTATTTT
CDR3aa: CASSTCTRVGTISSTDTQYF

j_gene: TRBJ2-1
v_gene: TRBV7-9
d_gene: .
len: 16
CDR3nt: TGTGCCAGCAGCTCAGGGGGGCGGGGAACCTACAATGAGCAGTTCTTC
CDR3aa: CASSSGGRGTYNEQFF

j_gene: TRBJ2-1
v_gene: TRBV19
d_gene: .
len: 14
CDR3nt: TGTGCCTCCCACGGAGCGGGCTCCTACAATGAGCAGTTCTTC
CDR3aa: CASHGAGSYNEQFF

j_gene: TRBJ2-5
v_gene: TRBV5-6
d_gene: TRBD1
len: 17
CDR3nt: TGTGCCAGCAGCCTAATAGTGGGACAGGACATCACCGAGACCCAGTACTTC
CDR3aa: CASSLIVGQDITETQYF

j_gene: TRBJ1-2
v_gene: TRBV12-3/TRBV12-4
d_gene: .
len: 13
CDR3nt: TGTGCCAGCAGTTTTGAAGCTAACTATGGCTACACCTTC
CDR3aa: CASSFEANYGYTF

j_gene: TRBJ2-1
v_gene: TRBV28
d_gene: .
len: 15
CDR3nt: TGTGCCAGCAGTCAAGCGGGACAGTTCTACAATGAGCAGTTCTTC
CDR3aa: CASSQAGQFYNEQFF

j_gene: TRBJ1-4
v_gene: TRBV7-9
d_gene: .
len: 16
CDR3nt: TGTGCCAGCAGCCCCTCGAACTGGGAAGCTAATGAAAAACTGTTTTTT
CDR3aa: CASSPSNWEANEKLFF

j_gene: TRBJ1-5
v_gene: TRBV12-3/TRBV12-4
d_gene: .
len: 13
CDR3nt: TGTGCCAGCAGTGGGGTCTCGGGGCAGCCCCAGCATTTT
CDR3aa: CASSGVSGQPQHF

j_gene: TRBJ1-2
v_gene: TRBV30
d_gene: .
len: 11
CDR3nt: TGTGCCTGGAACAGGCGGAGTGGCTACACCTTC
CDR3aa: CAWNRRSGYTF

j_gene: TRBJ1-4
v_gene: TRBV19
d_gene: TRBD1
len: 14
CDR3nt: TGTGCCAGTAGTCCCGGGACAGGGAGGGAAAAACTGTTTTTT
CDR3aa: CASSPGTGREKLFF

j_gene: TRBJ1-5
v_gene: TRBV6-5
d_gene: .
len: 15
CDR3nt: TGTGCCAGCAGTTACTCGTCGGGTAGCAATCAGCCCCAGCATTTT
CDR3aa: CASSYSSGSNQPQHF

j_gene: TRBJ1-2
v_gene: TRBV4-1
d_gene: .
len: 16
CDR3nt: TGCGCCAGCAGCCAGGGAGGGGTAACGGCTAACTATGGCTACACCTTC
CDR3aa: CASSQGGVTANYGYTF

j_gene: TRBJ1-1
v_gene: TRBV7-2
d_gene: .
len: 13
CDR3nt: TGTGCCAGCAGCCTACAGGGGAACACTGAAGCTTTCTTT
CDR3aa: CASSLQGNTEAFF

j_gene: TRBJ2-5
v_gene: TRBV4-2
d_gene: TRBD1
len: 16
CDR3nt: TGTGCCAGCAGCCAGGGCTCGGGACAGTTACAAGAGACCCAGTACTTC
CDR3aa: CASSQGSGQLQETQYF

j_gene: TRBJ1-3
v_gene: TRBV10-1
d_gene: .
len: 12
CDR3nt: TGCGCCAGCAGCGGCGGTGGAAACACCATATATTTT
CDR3aa: CASSGGGNTIYF